This entry is about one T cell receptor beta chain. Its antigen is not known. Sequencing was performed with immunoSEQ multiplex PCR; in TCRdb, only in-frame clones are kept and a portion is missing. Among hundreds of thousands of clones listed, nearly 97% were seen once. The data stem from a study of shared clonotypes between healthy human individuals. CD45RO-negative, CCR7-selected cells formed the naive CD8 fraction, which excluded terminally differentiated effector memory CD45RA+ cells. Donors were healthy HIV-negative adults without recently reported acute infections or vaccinations. Study-level points and caveats: In the sorted subsets, rarefaction showed sequencing was incomplete despite large depth.

V was pared by 4 bases and J by 0 bases, with 11 bases between. Germline V gene data show CDR1 as MNHEY and CDR2 as SMNVEV (reference sequence). The CDR3 runs to 15 residues. Sequenced material: naive CD8+ T cells sorted from blood. The TCR originated in a woman aged 25 to 45 in good health. The V gene is TRBV27, the J gene TRBJ2-3; perhaps D is TRBD1 or TRBD2 (6 bases each). In DNA, the CDR3 is TGTGCCAGCAGTTGGGGGGCCCGAAGCACAGATACGCAGTATTTT. Its translation is CASSWGARSTDTQYF.